The 21 T cell receptor beta chains below come from one sample, sequenced in a study of vaccination and CD4 T cells after COVID-19. No antigen has been assigned to these receptors. Sequencing of the DNA from cultured CD4+ T cells was carried out with the Oncomine TCR Beta short-read assay. Using the QIAamp micro DNA kit, genomic DNA was extracted from the CD4+ T cells that had been cultured. TCRdb analysed the PCR reads with MiXCR anew, one entry per CDR3 protein. The sample yields about 7,000 distinct CDR3 sequences, roughly a third seen once. Treatment given: approximately 10-day PBMC culture with coronavirus spike peptide pools or control peptides (ViraFEST assay). Researchers collected the unexposed donor's CD4+ T cells before the COVID-19 pandemic (2011-2018). The sample taken for sequencing was CD4+ T cells from blood, cultured in vitro. These receptor sequences come from a human donor in good health.

This clonotype has a handful of counts. The V and J genes are TRBV19 and TRBJ2-5, with a possible D match to TRBD1 (5 bases). The CDR3 loop spans 13 amino acids. Germline V gene lookup returns CDR1 LNHDA and CDR2 SQIVND (reference sequence). The V and J ends lost 9 bases and 5 bases respectively, with 16 bases between them. CDR3 sequence reads: CASGDRPWETQYF. As DNA, the CDR3 is TGTGCCAGCGGAGACAGACCCTGGGAGACCCAGTACTTC.

This chain connects TRBV25-1 to TRBJ2-7; TRBD2 is a possible D gene (6 bases). V shed 7 bases and J shed 3 bases, with 10 bases lying between them. Germline CDR1 is MGHDK and CDR2 is SYGVNS. CDR3 length: 12 amino acids. In nucleotides, the CDR3 is TGTGCCAGCACGGGCGGGATCTACGAGCAGTACTTC. Translating it yields CASTGGIYEQYF.

This clonotype has a single count. The chain carries TRBV20-1 and TRBJ2-7; D gene unclear. This CDR3 has 13 amino acids. The V gene's germline CDR1 is DFQATT and CDR2 SNEGSKA (reference sequence). With 2 bases removed from V and 5 bases from J, the gap between germline ends came to 13 bases. In nucleotides, the CDR3 is TGCAGTGCTAGACCGACCTACTTAGACGAGCAGTACTTC. Protein sequence: CSARPTYLDEQYF.

The chain uses TRBV5-1 and TRBJ1-2; 10 bases line up with TRBD1. This CDR3 is 13 amino acids long. Germline assignment: CDR1 SGHRS and CDR2 YFSETQ. The V segment lost 2 bases and the J segment 7 bases; nucleotides outside the gene matches: 2. CDR3 in amino acids: CASSLRTGGGYTF. For the CDR3, the DNA is TGCGCCAGCAGCTTACGGACAGGGGGTGGCTACACCTTC.

V is TRBV28 and J is TRBJ2-7; perhaps TRBD1 as D (6 bases). The V end was cut by 5 bases, the J end by 1 base, with 12 bases between. The CDR3 consists of 14 residues. CDR1 and CDR2 (germline): MDHEN, SYDVKM. CDR3 in amino acids: CASSIWTASYEQYF. The CDR3 nucleotides are TGTGCCAGCAGTATCTGGACAGCTTCCTACGAGCAGTACTTC.

The chain couples TRBV6-1 to TRBJ2-7; 7 bases match TRBD1. CDR1 is MNHNS, CDR2 SASEGT, per germline. The V segment lost 6 bases and the J segment 0 bases; nucleotides outside the gene matches: 11. This CDR3 region has 16 residues. CDR3 nucleotides: TGTGCCAGCAGGGGGGTCCCGGGACAGCCCTCCTACGAGCAGTACTTC. Translated: CASRGVPGQPSYEQYF.

This clonotype was seen only a few times. The chain joins TRBV20-1 to TRBJ2-7, with a tentative D call TRBD1 (6 bases). Looked up from germline, CDR1 is DFQATT and CDR2 is SNEGSKA (reference sequence). The CDR3 totals 13 residues. With 6 bases removed from V and 5 bases from J, the gap between germline ends came to 17 bases. The DNA of the CDR3 is TGCAGTGCGGGGGACATTCGGAGCCACGAGCAGTACTTC. Amino acids: CSAGDIRSHEQYF.

This chain joins TRBV25-1 and TRBJ2-3; D is perhaps TRBD1 or TRBD2 (5 bases each). Germline V CDR1 and CDR2: MGHDK, SYGVNS. This CDR3 comprises 12 residues. V lost 8 bases and J lost 7, with 13 bases in between. The CDR3 spells CASGRQSYTQYF. The CDR3 DNA reads as TGTGCCAGCGGGAGACAGTCGTATACGCAGTATTTT.

The chain has TRBV6-5 and TRBJ1-1; D is perhaps TRBD1 (5 bases). The CDR3 is 14 amino acids. Germline CDR1 and CDR2: MNHEY and SVGAGI. Deletions cut 0 bases from V and 1 base from J, with 6 bases between. CDR3 sequence: CASSYSTENTEAFF. The CDR3 DNA reads as TGTGCCAGCAGTTACTCGACAGAGAACACTGAAGCTTTCTTT.

In its sample, this clonotype was seen once. The CDR3: CASSVGTSGVPGQYF. CDR3 sequence (DNA): TGTGCCAGCAGCGTAGGGACTAGCGGAGTACCCGGGCAGTACTTC. V and J are TRBV9 and TRBJ2-7, with 10 bases matching TRBD2. The CDR3 consists of 15 residues. Looked up from germline, CDR1 is SGDLS and CDR2 is YYNGEE. Trimming took 0 bases from V and 9 from J; bases not matched to a gene: 9.

J is TRBJ1-6 and V is TRBV30; possible D gene TRBD1, 6 bases. The germline CDR1 and CDR2 sequences are GTSNPN and SVGIG (reference sequence). The V end was cut by 1 base, the J end by 10 bases, with 11 bases between. The CDR3 is 13 residues long. The CDR3 spells CAWSGKGGSPLHF. CDR3 DNA: TGTGCCTGGAGTGGCAAGGGGGGATCACCCCTCCACTTT.

This rearrangement joins TRBV6-1 to TRBJ2-1; the match to TRBD2 covers 12 bases. This CDR3 comprises 16 residues. CDR1 is MNHNS, CDR2 SASEGT, per germline. The ends lost 5 bases at V and 6 bases at J; junction bases unmatched: 8. In nucleotides, the CDR3 is TGTGCCAGCAGTCGCCCCGTACTAGCGGGAGGCAATGAGCAGTTCTTC. Protein product: CASSRPVLAGGNEQFF.

In its sample, this clonotype was seen a few times. The chain links TRBV6-1 to TRBJ1-2; D ambiguous. V lost 6 bases and J lost 1, with 6 bases in between. This CDR3 comprises 12 residues. Per the germline V gene, CDR1 is MNHNS and CDR2 is SASEGT. The CDR3 loop is CASSKSNYGYTF. In DNA, the CDR3 is TGTGCCAGCAGCAAGAGTAACTATGGCTACACCTTC.

The rearrangement uses TRBV28 and TRBJ2-1; 12 nucleotides agree with TRBD2. The CDR3 totals 15 residues. Unmatched junction bases numbered 7, after V lost 6 bases and J lost 7 bases. CDR1 is MDHEN and CDR2 is SYDVKM in the germline V gene. The CDR3 DNA reads TGTGCCAGCAGAAGACTAGCGGGAGCAGGGAATGAGCAGTTCTTC. It specifies CASRRLAGAGNEQFF.

The chain joins TRBV28 to TRBJ1-1, with unresolved D. V lost 2 bases and J 0 bases, leaving 7 bases between the germline ends. The germline CDR1 and CDR2 sequences are MDHEN and SYDVKM. CDR3 length: 14 amino acids. The CDR3 sequence: CASSLRNLNTEAFF. CDR3 in DNA: TGTGCCAGCAGTTTACGGAACCTGAACACTGAAGCTTTCTTT.

This clonotype was counted between two and nine times. The genes are TRBV5-4 and TRBJ1-6, with 11 bases matching TRBD1. The CDR3 runs 15 residues. The V segment lost 4 bases and the J segment 10 bases; nucleotides outside the gene matches: 7. CDR1 is SGHNT, CDR2 YYREEE, per germline (reference sequence). CDR3 protein: CASSVMDRGQSPLHF. The CDR3 coding sequence is TGTGCCAGCAGCGTGATGGACAGGGGGCAATCACCCCTCCACTTT.

This clonotype came up a few times. This chain connects TRBV7-6 to TRBJ1-5, with D uncertain. Germline lookup yields CDR1 SGHVS and CDR2 FNYEAQ. The CDR3 runs 13 residues. Trimming removed 2 bases from V and 0 bases from J, with 2 bases in between. CDR3 nucleotide sequence: TGTGCCAGCAGCTTAAATAGCAATCAGCCCCAGCATTTT. Amino acid sequence: CASSLNSNQPQHF.

This clonotype was counted between two and nine times. The rearrangement links TRBV20-1 to TRBJ1-5; D not certain. This CDR3 has 14 residues. CDR1 and CDR2 from the germline V gene are DFQATT and SNEGSKA (reference sequence). Trimming shortened V by 1 base and J by 3 bases, and 10 bases separated the two germline ends. The CDR3 bases are TGCAGTGCTAGAGGGGGATCTAACAATCAGCCCCAGCATTTT. It is translated as CSARGGSNNQPQHF.

The V call is TRBV5-6, the J call TRBJ2-7; D gene unclear. The germline CDR1 and CDR2 sequences are SGHDT and YYEEEE. This CDR3 region has 11 residues. V shed 1 base and J shed 3 bases, with 2 bases lying between them. The CDR3 region has the DNA TGTGCCAGCAGCTTGAACTACGAGCAGTACTTC. It translates to CASSLNYEQYF. Full variable domain (outside the CDR3, taken from reference TRBV5-6 and TRBJ2-7): DAGVTQSPTHLIKTRGQQVTLRCSPKSGHDTVSWYQQALGQGPQFIFQYYEEEERQRGNFPDRFSGHQFPNYSSELNVNALLLGDSALYLCASSLNYEQYFGPGTRLTVT.

This rearrangement joins TRBV6-5 to TRBJ2-5, with 7 bases aligning to TRBD2. J gave up 4 bases and V 2 bases, and 13 bases lay outside the gene matches. The germline CDR1 and CDR2 sequences are MNHEY and SVGAGI. This CDR3 has 17 amino acids. The CDR3, as DNA: TGTGCCAGCAGTTACCTCCTTGCTGGTGGGGGGGGAGAGACCCAGTACTTC. Translation gives CASSYLLAGGGGETQYF.

This clonotype is medium-sized by share. The chain uses TRBV24-1 and TRBJ2-5; TRBD1 is a possible D gene (6 bases). V lost 1 base and J 4 bases, leaving 18 bases between the germline ends. The V gene's germline CDR1 is KGHDR and CDR2 SFDVKD. This CDR3 has 17 residues. The CDR3 protein is CATSDFATQGPGETQYF. The CDR3 DNA sequence: TGTGCCACCAGTGATTTTGCTACACAGGGTCCGGGAGAGACCCAGTACTTC.